One and the same sample provided the 9 T cell receptor beta chains below, sequenced in a study of blood T cells in healthy people across ages (dated by TCRdb to the mid-2010s). Receptors were amplified or captured by 5' RACE. Instrument on record: Illumina HiSeq 2500. A second PCR of roughly 6 to 11 cycles was run with a J-beta primer mix and a sample-barcoded 5' primer. In-frame beta chains were kept once TCRdb had trimmed the public reads at Q25 with fastp and called clones with MiXCR. Each entry is one CDR3 protein sequence, shown with its most common DNA and genes. For this sample the table gives 1.5 million to 2 million distinct CDR3 sequences, of which 49% were detected only once. The ten largest make up approximately 2% of the sample. The specimen sequenced was blood. These receptors were collected from a woman in her thirties or forties in good health.

This clonotype was observed a handful of times. The chain combines TRBV5-1 with TRBJ2-5; 9 bases fit TRBD1. The length of the CDR3 is 15 residues. Trimming at V came to 3 bases and at J to 4 bases, leaving 7 bases not matched to a gene. Germline V CDR1 and CDR2: SGHRS, YFSETQ. The CDR3 loop reads CASSWAGTGRETQYF. The CDR3 DNA reads TGCGCCAGCAGCTGGGCCGGGACAGGGAGAGAGACCCAGTACTTC.

The J gene is TRBJ2-1, the V gene TRBV10-3; weak D call: TRBD2 (7 bases). The CDR3 totals 17 residues. V dropped 4 bases and J dropped 1 base, with 17 bases sitting between them. The V gene's germline CDR1 is ENHRY and CDR2 SYGVKD. In DNA, the CDR3 is TGTGCCATCAGTGGTCCGGGGGAGGGGGGATCCTACAATGAGCAGTTCTTC. This encodes CAISGPGEGGSYNEQFF.

The gene calls are TRBV6-5 and TRBJ1-1; weak D call: TRBD1 (5 bases). The CDR3 totals 13 residues. Trimming cost V 5 bases and J 4 bases, with 11 bases left between them. Germline loops: CDR1 MNHEY, CDR2 SVGAGI. The DNA of the CDR3 is TGTGCCAGCAGTACCCCGGGGGTCACTGAAGCTTTCTTT. It translates to CASSTPGVTEAFF.

Details on this clonotype: Germline is not matched at one junction end, which may reflect a read error. V is TRBV20-1 and J is TRBJ1-2, with a tentative D call TRBD1 (5 bases). Looked up from germline, CDR1 is DFQATT and CDR2 is SNEGSKA (reference sequence). The CDR3 runs 13 residues. The CDR3 region is CSARGLQNYGYTF. CDR3 DNA: TGTAGTGCTAGGGGCTTACAAAACTATGGCTACACCTTC.

V and J are TRBV6-2 or TRBV6-3 and TRBJ2-5, with TRBD2 matching 12 bases. J lost 4 bases, V lost 6 bases, and 9 bases had no gene match. CDR3 length: 16 residues. Germline lookup yields CDR1 MNHEY and CDR2 SVGEGT. The CDR3 spells CASRPQLAGGRETQYF. CDR3 in DNA: TGTGCCAGCAGGCCTCAGCTAGCGGGGGGGCGAGAGACCCAGTACTTC.

The chain recombines TRBV2 with TRBJ2-5; unclear D gene. V was cut by 9 bases and J by 1 base, with 12 bases left in between. In germline, CDR1 is SNHLY, CDR2 FYNNEI. The CDR3 runs to 13 residues. The CDR3 coding sequence is TGTGCCAGTAACTGGGATGTCCAAGAGACCCAGTACTTC. This sequence encodes CASNWDVQETQYF.

This clonotype came up once. The rearrangement joins TRBV27 to TRBJ2-3; D not resolved. Trimming stripped 7 bases from V and 8 bases from J, with 16 bases between. The CDR3 extends over 13 amino acids. Germline V gene sequence: CDR1 MNHEY, CDR2 SMNVEV (reference sequence). The CDR3: CASTSPVRFTQYF. The CDR3 region has the DNA TGTGCCAGCACTAGTCCCGTTAGGTTTACGCAGTATTTT.

The chain combines TRBV9 with TRBJ2-5; a possible D gene is TRBD1 (5 bases). CDR3 length: 15 residues. V was cut by 0 bases and J by 7 bases, with 16 bases left in between. CDR1 and CDR2 from the germline V gene are SGDLS and YYNGEE. CDR3 loop: CASSVEGAGFGTQYF. The CDR3 nucleotides are TGTGCCAGCAGCGTAGAAGGCGCAGGGTTCGGGACCCAGTACTTC.

This chain joins TRBV10-3 and TRBJ2-7, with D possibly TRBD2 on 6 matching bases. V was clipped by 11 bases and J by 0 bases, with 17 bases between them. Germline V gives CDR1 ENHRY, CDR2 SYGVKD. CDR3 length equals 14 residues. The CDR3 DNA follows: TGTGCCCTACGCGGGACTCCATACTCCTACGAGCAGTACTTC. Protein product: CALRGTPYSYEQYF.